Listed below are T cell receptor beta chains from one sample, sequenced in a study of cytomegalovirus exposure and HLA in healthy donors. This table comes from immunoSEQ multiplex PCR, and its TCRdb copy is limited to in-frame clones, with some not included. The sample lists roughly 180,000 clones, around 74% seen once, with approximately 1.5% in the top ten. Material for sequencing was PBMCs. All receptors come from a girl aged 5 to 17 in good health and CMV-seropositive. CDR3s include the opening cysteine and the closing phenylalanine or tryptophan. The order of the fields is V gene, CDR3 protein.

v_gene: TRBV11-3
CDR3aa: CASSLVVGGSSYEQYF

v_gene: TRBV5-1
CDR3aa: CASSLAGTGIGYTF

v_gene: TRBV19
CDR3aa: CASSIFRDKLFF

v_gene: TRBV4-1
CDR3aa: CASSTSGQQNEKLFF

v_gene: TRBV29-1
CDR3aa: CSVLQGENTIYF

v_gene: TRBV4-2
CDR3aa: CASSQEYRESSPLHF

v_gene: TRBV7-2
CDR3aa: CASSLHYNSYEQYF

v_gene: TRBV9
CDR3aa: CASSVVGDSYEQYF

v_gene: TRBV7-9
CDR3aa: CASSPRGGTSEAFF

v_gene: TRBV10-3
CDR3aa: CAISGGAGAEAFF

v_gene: TRBV6-5
CDR3aa: CASSYSSRGNYGYTF

v_gene: TRBV6-5
CDR3aa: CASAVGGALRNEQYF

v_gene: TRBV15
CDR3aa: CATAGLLAGADPYEQYF

v_gene: TRBV7-9
CDR3aa: CASSLAKGAGADGNTIYF

v_gene: TRBV7-9
CDR3aa: CASSAYRDHNEKLFF

v_gene: TRBV7-6
CDR3aa: CASSPGYTQYF

v_gene: TRBV7-9
CDR3aa: CASSLPGYNSPLHF

v_gene: TRBV27
CDR3aa: CASSLVDRAYEQYF

v_gene: TRBV9
CDR3aa: CASSPPTLTGAKGYTF

v_gene: TRBV6-6
CDR3aa: CASIYHSGSTDTQYF

v_gene: TRBV7-2
CDR3aa: CASRIAGGETQYF

v_gene: TRBV29-1
CDR3aa: CSVESTGVRTDTQYF

v_gene: TRBV7-7
CDR3aa: CASSPVAGGYNEQFF

v_gene: TRBV27
CDR3aa: CASRDNQKGAGWFF

v_gene: TRBV4-3
CDR3aa: CASSQERLSGEQYF

v_gene: TRBV6-5
CDR3aa: CASRSYPGEQYF

v_gene: TRBV6-5
CDR3aa: CASSYSASRETQYF

v_gene: TRBV9
CDR3aa: CASSAQGHTEAFF

v_gene: TRBV9
CDR3aa: CASSGPIAGGRSDTQYF

v_gene: TRBV4-1
CDR3aa: CASSQDYLASVHNEQFF

v_gene: TRBV10-1
CDR3aa: CASSESTAYGYTF

v_gene: TRBV11-2
CDR3aa: CASSPPGQSTSTDTQYF

v_gene: TRBV5-1
CDR3aa: CASSSGGAGAASYEQYF

v_gene: TRBV5-1
CDR3aa: CASSSKVTENTEAFF

v_gene: TRBV10-2
CDR3aa: CASSLAGGRNEQFF

v_gene: TRBV7-9
CDR3aa: CASSVRWGGEITGELFF

v_gene: TRBV5-6
CDR3aa: CASSQATETQYF

v_gene: TRBV6-5
CDR3aa: CASSYFPGQGYNEQFF

v_gene: TRBV7-8
CDR3aa: CASGNGEESFYNEQFF

v_gene: TRBV9
CDR3aa: CASSVRDFYTDTQYF

v_gene: TRBV5-8
CDR3aa: CASSLGNSLADTQYF

v_gene: TRBV4-1
CDR3aa: CASSQDPIRGKSSYEQYF

v_gene: TRBV9
CDR3aa: CASSVAAGYDTGELFF

v_gene: TRBV5-1
CDR3aa: CASSFRGSGGRTDTQYF

v_gene: TRBV10-1
CDR3aa: CASGDNGNTEAFF

v_gene: TRBV29-1
CDR3aa: CSVAGGLAGNVQETQYF

v_gene: TRBV30
CDR3aa: CACIKGAEAFF

v_gene: TRBV6-1
CDR3aa: CASSETSGGADTQYF

v_gene: TRBV7-2
CDR3aa: CASSVGTGDSYEQYF